These 17 T cell receptor beta chains were all obtained from the same sample, sequenced in a study of tumor-infiltrating lymphocytes in primary liver carcinoma. A constant-region primer primed TCR beta cDNA synthesis from 500 ng of total RNA. For TCR beta, libraries were produced by three nested multiplex PCR rounds using slightly modified ARM-PCR. Use of TRBV1-TRBV30 forward primers with a C-beta reverse primer characterized the first two PCR rounds, which lasted 10 cycles each. TCRdb analysed the multiplex PCR reads with MiXCR anew, one entry per CDR3 protein. The top ten hold about 8% of the sample, which has about 120,000 distinct CDR3 sequences, 65% to 75% seen once. Joint extraction of RNA and DNA used about 17-31 mg of bulk tissue that was unsorted. Sequencing used tumor-adjacent normal liver tissue. These receptor sequences come from a woman aged 55-70 years with primary liver carcinoma and hepatitis B virus infection.

Details on this clonotype: One end of the junction is discordant with germline, which a read error may explain. J is TRBJ2-5 and V is TRBV6-1; no reliable D call. The CDR3 length is 13 residues. Germline values: CDR1 MNHNS, CDR2 SASEGT. The CDR3 sequence is CAILAQHQETQYF. The CDR3 bases are TGTGCCATCCTCGCACAGCACCAAGAGACCCAATACTTC.

This clonotype has at least ten counts. The chain employs TRBV4-2 and TRBJ2-1; 8 bases line up with TRBD2. The CDR3 is made up of 17 amino acids. The junction had 9 bases not matched to a gene; V was cut back by 1 base and J by 4 bases. Germline V lookup: CDR1 LGHNA, CDR2 YNFKEQ. CDR3 amino acids: CASSQVGSGSGYNEQFF. The CDR3 nucleotides are TGTGCCAGCAGCCAAGTGGGCAGCGGGAGTGGGTACAATGAGCAGTTCTTC.

This clonotype has a handful of counts. The CDR3 does not close with the conserved phenylalanine or tryptophan, likely indicating a read error. The gene calls are TRBV4-2 and TRBJ2-7; 8 nucleotides line up with TRBD2. The length of the CDR3 is 15 residues. Trimming removed 0 bases from V and 1 base from J; junction bases left unmatched: 2. Germline CDR1 reads LGHNA; CDR2 reads YNFKEQ. CDR3 nucleotide sequence: TGTGCCAGCAGCCAAGAACCTAGCGGGTCCTACGAGCAGTACTTA. Amino acids: CASSQEPSGSYEQYL.

This clonotype was observed at least ten times. The V gene is TRBV6-5, the J gene TRBJ2-5, with D unresolved. CDR1 MNHEY and CDR2 SVGAGI come from the germline V gene. V lost 0 bases to trimming and J lost 4 bases, with 9 bases between them. The CDR3 covers 14 residues. The CDR3 is CASSYSRRGETQYF. The CDR3 nucleotides read TGTGCCAGCAGTTACTCGAGACGTGGAGAGACCCAGTACTTC.

A word on this clonotype: At one of its ends the junction is not consistent with the germline gene, which may arise from a read error. V and J are TRBV12-3 or TRBV12-4 and TRBJ1-1; 7 bases match TRBD1. CDR3 length: 14 amino acids. For the CDR3, the DNA is TGTGACAGCAGTCGACAGGGCCATTTAAGTGAAGCTTTCTTT. The encoded protein is CDSSRQGHLSEAFF.

As concerns this clonotype: At one end the junction does not follow the germline gene, possibly because of a read error. The genes are TRBV6-1 and TRBJ2-1; D possibly corresponds to TRBD2 (5 bases). This CDR3 has 12 amino acids. Germline V gene data show CDR1 as MNHNS and CDR2 as SASEGT. Here the CDR3 reads CVSGLSYNEQFF. The CDR3 DNA sequence: TGTGTCAGCGGCCTCTCCTACAATGAGCAGTTCTTC.

This rearrangement joins TRBV28 to TRBJ2-3; D call uncertain. The CDR3 loop spans 15 amino acids. The ends were cut back, 4 bases at V and 7 bases at J, with 18 bases in the middle. CDR1 is MDHEN and CDR2 is SYDVKM in the germline V gene. CDR3 in DNA: TGTGCCAGCAGTTCCCCGGGTAAAAGTACATATACGCAGTATTTT. It translates to CASSSPGKSTYTQYF.

Turning to this clonotype: A junction end diverges from the germline sequence, so it may reflect a read error. This CDR3 reads CASSQDLTSGSENQYF. The CDR3 DNA sequence: TGTGCCAGCAGCCAAGATTTAACTAGCGGGAGCGAGAACCAGTACTTC. The chain couples TRBV4-2 to TRBJ2-5, with 11 bases that match TRBD2. Germline CDR1 LGHNA, CDR2 YNFKEQ. The CDR3 runs 16 residues.

In its sample, this clonotype was seen many times. The CDR3 nucleotides read TGCGCCAGCAGTGACAAACCCTACTCCTACAATGAGCAGTTCTTC. Protein product: CASSDKPYSYNEQFF. The chain combines TRBV10-2 with TRBJ2-1; no firm D call. The germline V gene has CDR1 WSHSY and CDR2 SAAADI. Trimming removed 3 bases from V and 0 bases from J, with 9 bases in between. This CDR3 contains 15 residues.

Worth noting for this clonotype: One junction end disagrees with the germline gene, perhaps due to a read error. This chain links TRBV6-6 with TRBJ1-2; TRBD1 aligns across 8 bases. The CDR3 has 16 residues. Germline CDR1 MNHNY, CDR2 SVGAGI (reference sequence). In DNA form, the CDR3 reads TGTGCCAGCACTTACGGGGGGACAGGTGGATCCTATGGCCACACTTTC. Translated, it gives CASTYGGTGGSYGHTF.

The rearrangement joins TRBV4-2 to TRBJ1-1, with TRBD1 matching 8 bases. This CDR3 spans 17 amino acids. After removal of 4 bases from V and 0 bases from J, the junction contained 10 bases not matched to a gene. Germline lookup yields CDR1 LGHNA and CDR2 YNFKEQ. The CDR3 here is CASSRTGPEIVNTEAFF. The CDR3 nucleotides read TGTGCCAGCAGCCGGACAGGGCCGGAGATCGTGAACACTGAAGCTTTCTTT.

Note on this clonotype: A read error may produce the germline difference seen at one junction end. The V gene is TRBV5-5, the J gene TRBJ2-2, with D possibly TRBD1 on 5 matching bases. The germline CDR1 and CDR2 sequences are SGHKS and YYEKEE (reference sequence). This CDR3 spans 15 amino acids. This CDR3 is CASSLFVQGIGELFF. CDR3 in DNA: TGTGCCAGTAGCTTGTTTGTGCAGGGTATCGGGGAGCTGTTTTTT.

This clonotype was seen more than once but under ten times. A read error is possible here, since a much larger clone lies one base away. This sequence joins TRBV6-1 and TRBJ2-2; tentatively, D is TRBD1 or TRBD2 (5 bases each). Per the germline V gene, CDR1 is MNHNS and CDR2 is SASEGT. The CDR3 spans 14 residues. V lost 8 bases, J lost 6 bases, and 16 bases lay in between. CDR3: CASRDGPDAGELFF. In DNA, the CDR3 is TGTGCCAGCCGGGACGGCCCGGACGCCGGGGAGCTGTTTTTT.

In regard to this clonotype: One junction end disagrees with the germline gene, perhaps due to a read error. The chain couples TRBV11-2 to TRBJ2-4, with TRBD2 matching over 9 bases. The CDR3 covers 16 residues. Germline V gives CDR1 SGHAT, CDR2 FQNNGV. The CDR3 region has the DNA TGTCCCAGCAGCTTACGGCGGGAGGGCCGAAACCACATTCGGTACTTC. This codes for CPSSLRREGRNHIRYF.

On this clonotype: The junction departs from the called germline gene at one end, perhaps through a read error. The CDR3 nucleotides read TGTGCCAGCAGCCATACAGGGTTCGTTTCGTACGAGCAATACTTC. Residues: CASSHTGFVSYEQYF. The chain joins TRBV28 to TRBJ2-7, with a weak D call TRBD1 (6 bases). Per germline, CDR1 MDHEN and CDR2 SYDVKM. The CDR3 is 15 residues long.

Concerning this clonotype: The CDR3 ends on some other residue instead of the conserved phenylalanine or tryptophan, so this is likely a read error. The chain combines TRBV29-1 with TRBJ2-5; TRBD2 might be the D (6 bases). The CDR3 is 15 residues long. V was clipped by 1 base and J by 2 bases, with 14 bases between them. Per the germline V gene, CDR1 is SQVTM and CDR2 is ANQGSEA. CDR3 nucleotides: TGCAGCGTTGAAGGGACTACAGGAGAACAAGAGACCCAGTACTTA. Translation: CSVEGTTGEQETQYL.

Regarding this clonotype: At one of its ends the junction is not consistent with the germline gene, which may arise from a read error. The chain couples TRBV12-3 or TRBV12-4 to TRBJ1-5; maybe TRBD1 (6 bases). The CDR3 has 15 amino acids. CDR3 loop: CANSPTGNSDQPQHF. DNA of the CDR3: TGTGCCAACAGTCCGACAGGCAATAGCGATCAGCCCCAGCATTTT.